The 29 T cell receptor beta chains reported below all come from one sample, sequenced in a study of T cell clones after liver transplantation. The data were produced by immunoSEQ multiplex PCR, yet TCRdb's version contains in-frame clones alone and is incomplete. The sample has nearly 11,000 clones; about 71% are singletons. Sequencing was performed on CD4+ T cells from blood, taken nearly 33 months after liver transplant. The receptors stem from a human patient who received a liver transplant. Some T cells here may be from the graft donor.

This clone is categorized as medium-sized. V usage is TRBV19 and J usage is TRBJ2-7, with D perhaps matching TRBD2 (5 bases). The CDR3 contains 14 residues. V lost 0 bases and J lost 1, with 7 bases in between. Germline assignment: CDR1 LNHDA and CDR2 SQIVND (reference sequence). CDR3 nucleotides: TGTGCCAGTAGTATAGAAGAGGGATCCTACGAGCAGTACTTC. Translating it yields CASSIEEGSYEQYF.

The chain couples TRBV19 to TRBJ1-1, with D perhaps matching TRBD1 (5 bases). The CDR3 extends over 15 amino acids. In germline, CDR1 is LNHDA, CDR2 SQIVND (reference sequence). The V gene lost 7 bases and the J gene lost 4 bases, with 19 bases spanning the gap. DNA for the CDR3: TGTGCCAGTATAAGTATAAGGCTGGGACTCACTGAAGCTTTCTTT. Its translation is CASISIRLGLTEAFF.

This clone turned up a few times. V usage is TRBV9 and J usage is TRBJ1-5, with no clear D. Trimming left V 4 bases short and J 5 bases short, with 16 bases between. The CDR3 is 15 amino acids. The germline CDR1 and CDR2 sequences are SGDLS and YYNGEE. CDR3 nucleotides: TGTGCCAGCAGCTCCAGCTGGGGTAGTGATCAGCCCCAGCATTTT. This codes for CASSSSWGSDQPQHF.

This sequence joins TRBV13 and TRBJ2-7; the D gene is possibly TRBD1 (6 bases). The CDR3 extends over 15 amino acids. V shed 6 bases and J shed 0 bases, with 15 bases lying between them. The germline V gene encodes CDR1 PRHDT and CDR2 FYEKMQ (reference sequence). The CDR3 DNA is TGTGCCAGCAGGCTACAGGGCGCAAGCTCCTACGAGCAGTACTTC. It encodes CASRLQGASSYEQYF. The entire variable domain, with the rest obtained from reference TRBV13 and TRBJ2-7, is as follows: AAGVIQSPRHLIKEKRETATLKCYPIPRHDTVYWYQQGPGQDPQFLISFYEKMQSDKGSIPDRFSAQQFSDYHSELNMSSLELGDSALYFCASRLQGASSYEQYFGPGTRLTVT.

The chain carries TRBV28 and TRBJ1-6; D remains ambiguous. The CDR3 extends over 17 amino acids. CDR1 and CDR2 (germline): MDHEN, SYDVKM. V lost 3 bases to trimming and J lost 4 bases, with 16 bases between them. CDR3 loop: CASSLDGGGVYNSPLHF. Here the CDR3 DNA reads TGTGCCAGCAGTTTGGACGGTGGCGGGGTATATAATTCACCCCTCCACTTT.

The rearrangement joins TRBV28 to TRBJ1-2; 7 bases are a match to TRBD1. The CDR3 totals 14 residues. Trimming took 6 bases from V and 3 from J; bases not matched to a gene: 7. Germline values: CDR1 MDHEN, CDR2 SYDVKM. In DNA, the CDR3 is TGTGCCAGCAGGATTTACAGGGGAGACTATGGCTACACCTTC. Translated, it gives CASRIYRGDYGYTF.

This chain connects TRBV7-2 to TRBJ1-2, with 9 bases fitting TRBD1. V lost 5 bases, J lost 7 bases, and 8 bases stayed unmatched. CDR3 size: 14 residues. Germline values: CDR1 SGHTA, CDR2 FQGNSA. The CDR3 is CASSLGQGEFGYTF. In DNA form, the CDR3 reads TGTGCCAGCAGCCTGGGACAGGGAGAATTTGGCTACACCTTC.

This chain connects TRBV4-1 to TRBJ1-2; tentatively, D is TRBD1 (5 bases). Trimming stripped 0 bases from V and 3 bases from J, with 17 bases between. This CDR3 is 17 amino acids long. From germline, CDR1 is MGHRA and CDR2 YSYEKL. This chain's CDR3 is CASSQDMWTYGDYGYTF. The DNA of the CDR3 is TGCGCCAGCAGCCAAGATATGTGGACATACGGGGACTATGGCTACACCTTC.

The chain has TRBV13 and TRBJ2-1; D could derive from TRBD1 or TRBD2 (5 bases each). Germline loops: CDR1 PRHDT, CDR2 FYEKMQ (reference sequence). V dropped 2 bases and J dropped 10 bases, with 12 bases sitting between them. CDR3 length: 13 residues. The CDR3: CASSLPGPGEQFF. DNA for the CDR3: TGTGCCAGCAGCTTACCGGGGCCGGGAGAGCAGTTCTTC.

The sample holds a few counts of this clone. The V call is TRBV27, the J call TRBJ2-2; 12 positions agree with TRBD2. Germline loops: CDR1 MNHEY, CDR2 SMNVEV (reference sequence). The CDR3 runs to 16 residues. The ends lost 6 bases at V and 7 bases at J; junction bases unmatched: 9. This CDR3 reads CASSWGTSGFNGELFF. Here the CDR3 DNA reads TGTGCCAGCAGCTGGGGGACTAGCGGGTTTAACGGGGAGCTGTTTTTT.

The chain has TRBV7-8 and TRBJ2-1, with 9 positions matching TRBD2. J lost 9 bases, V lost 4 bases, and 10 bases had no gene match. Germline V gene sequence: CDR1 SGHVS, CDR2 FQNEAQ. The CDR3 sequence is 15 residues long. The CDR3 DNA follows: TGTGCCAGCAGCTCCGGAGTAGCGGGAGTAGGTGAGCAGTTCTTC. Translated: CASSSGVAGVGEQFF. Variable domain in full (rest from reference TRBV7-8 and TRBJ2-1): GAGVSQSPRYKVAKRGQDVALRCDPISGHVSLFWYQQALGQGPEFLTYFQNEAQLDKSGLPSDRFFAERPEGSVSTLKIQRTQQEDSAVYLCASSSGVAGVGEQFFGPGTRLTVL.

CDR3 loop: CASSKPKDREETQYF. The CDR3 DNA follows: TGTGCCAGCAGCAAACCAAAGGACAGAGAAGAGACCCAGTACTTC. The chain carries TRBV21-1 and TRBJ2-5; TRBD1 is the table's D call and was not checked against the DNA. TRBV21-1 is labeled a pseudogene. CDR3 size: 15 residues.

The V call is TRBV6-4, the J call TRBJ2-3; 12 nucleotides match TRBD2. With 4 bases clipped from V and 2 bases from J, the junction kept 1 base outside the gene matches. Looked up from germline, CDR1 is MRHNA and CDR2 is SNTAGT. This CDR3 spans 15 amino acids. The CDR3 sequence is CASSASGGATDTQYF. CDR3 coding DNA: TGTGCCAGCAGTGCTAGCGGGGGGGCCACAGATACGCAGTATTTT.

The J gene is TRBJ1-4, the V gene TRBV18; 8 bases line up with TRBD1. Per germline, CDR1 KGHSH and CDR2 LQKENI. The CDR3 is 15 amino acids. V shed 2 bases and J 7 bases; nucleotides not matched to a gene: 6. In nucleotides, the CDR3 is TGTGCCAGCTCACCAGGACAGGGACATAGTGAAAAACTGTTTTTT. Amino acid sequence: CASSPGQGHSEKLFF. Full variable domain (outside the CDR3, taken from reference TRBV18 and TRBJ1-4): NAGVMQNPRHLVRRRGQEARLRCSPMKGHSHVYWYRQLPEEGLKFMVYLQKENIIDESGMPKERFSAEFPKEGPSILRIQQVVRGDSAAYFCASSPGQGHSEKLFFGSGTQLSVL.

This chain connects TRBV5-6 to TRBJ2-1; D unclear. This CDR3 spans 12 amino acids. CDR1 is SGHDT and CDR2 is YYEEEE in the germline V gene. The V gene lost 0 bases and the J gene lost 6 bases, with 4 bases spanning the gap. The chain's CDR3 is CASSLALNEQFF. CDR3 in DNA: TGTGCCAGCAGCTTGGCCCTCAATGAGCAGTTCTTC.

There are a few counts of this clone. The chain couples TRBV12-5 to TRBJ1-1, with D possibly matching TRBD1 (5 bases). The CDR3 is 14 amino acids. V was shortened by 4 bases and J by 1 base, with 10 bases between the two germline ends. Germline V gene data show CDR1 as LGHNT and CDR2 as FRNRAP. This CDR3 is CASGSDGGNTEAFF. The CDR3, as DNA: TGTGCTAGTGGTTCGGACGGGGGGAACACTGAAGCTTTCTTT. The full variable domain, its missing parts supplied by reference TRBV12-5 and TRBJ1-1, is DARVTQTPRHKVTEMGQEVTMRCQPILGHNTVFWYRQTMMQGLELLAYFRNRAPLDDSGMPKDRFSAEMPDATLATLKIQPSEPRDSAVYFCASGSDGGNTEAFFGQGTRLTVV.

This rearrangement joins TRBV14 to TRBJ1-2; no clear D gene. The V gene's germline CDR1 is SGHDN and CDR2 FVKESK. This CDR3 is built from 15 residues. V was clipped by 0 bases and J by 4 bases, with 12 bases between them. Here the CDR3 reads CASSQDFGSTYGYTF. The CDR3 bases are TGTGCCAGCAGCCAAGACTTCGGGTCGACCTATGGCTACACCTTC. The whole variable domain, remainder taken from reference TRBV14 and TRBJ1-2, is EAGVTQFPSHSVIEKGQTVTLRCDPISGHDNLYWYRRVMGKEIKFLLHFVKESKQDESGMPNNRFLAERTGGTYSTLKVQPAELEDSGVYFCASSQDFGSTYGYTFGSGTRLTVV.

This clone was seen once. V and J are TRBV6-6 and TRBJ2-7; 9 bases fit TRBD1. The CDR3 sequence is 14 residues long. Germline CDR1 is MNHNY and CDR2 is SVGAGI (reference sequence). Trimming cost V 0 bases and J 3 bases; bases outside gene matches: 0. CDR3 loop: CASSYSTGGYEQYV. DNA for the CDR3: TGTGCCAGCAGTTACTCGACAGGGGGCTACGAGCAGTACGTC.

V is TRBV6-4 and J is TRBJ2-1, with D possibly being TRBD2 (6 bases). V gave up 2 bases and J gave up 6 bases, with 14 bases separating them. CDR1 is MRHNA, CDR2 SNTAGT, per germline. The length of the CDR3 is 15 residues. The CDR3 region has the DNA TGTGCCAGCAGTGACGGGACTCGTTCCGTCAATGAGCAGTTCTTC. This translates into CASSDGTRSVNEQFF.

This chain links TRBV2 with TRBJ2-1; D may be TRBD2 (6 bases). With 4 bases removed from V and 2 bases from J, the gap between germline ends came to 24 bases. The CDR3 is 19 residues long. Germline assignment: CDR1 SNHLY and CDR2 FYNNEI. The CDR3 sequence is CASSAREAATSWTYNEQFF. Written as DNA, the CDR3 is TGTGCCAGCAGTGCCCGTGAAGCCGCGACTAGTTGGACCTACAATGAGCAGTTCTTC.

In regard to this clone: Its ends do not fully match the called genes, so a read error is possible. The chain couples TRBV6-5 to TRBJ1-5, with D maybe TRBD1 (5 bases). The CDR3 loop spans 13 amino acids. Germline V gene sequence: CDR1 MNHEY, CDR2 SVGAGI. The CDR3 loop reads CAGSYSGNQPQHF. The CDR3 DNA reads TGTGCCGGCAGTTACTCAGGGAATCAGCCCCAGCATTTT.

This clone appeared once. The chain links TRBV4-2 to TRBJ1-2, with TRBD1 identical over 11 bases. Germline V gives CDR1 LGHNA, CDR2 YNFKEQ. V lost 5 bases to trimming and J lost 4 bases; unmatched junction nucleotides: 12. The CDR3 has 17 residues. In DNA, the CDR3 is TGTGCCAGCAGCGCCGGGACAGGGGGAAACTTTTTCTATGGCTACACCTTC. Its protein product is CASSAGTGGNFFYGYTF.

This chain connects TRBV2 to TRBJ2-2; D is tentatively TRBD1 or TRBD2 (5 bases each). The CDR3 loop spans 15 amino acids. V was cut by 6 bases and J by 0 bases, with 11 bases left in between. CDR1 and CDR2 from the germline V gene are SNHLY and FYNNEI. Here the CDR3 DNA reads TGTGCCAGCAGCGGACGGGACCCGAACACCGGGGAGCTGTTTTTT. Translating gives CASSGRDPNTGELFF.

The chain recombines TRBV27 with TRBJ2-1; D may be TRBD2 (7 bases). V lost 8 bases to trimming and J lost 2 bases, with 19 bases between them. Germline V CDR1 and CDR2: MNHEY, SMNVEV (reference sequence). This CDR3 has 16 amino acids. CDR3 sequence: CASASMIGGPYNEQFF. For the CDR3, the DNA is TGTGCCAGCGCTTCCATGATCGGGGGGCCCTACAATGAGCAGTTCTTC.

Only a few counts were recorded for this clone. At one of its ends the junction is not consistent with the germline gene, which may arise from a read error. The chain combines TRBV5-6 with TRBJ2-2; no definite D call. The CDR3 runs to 12 residues. CDR1 and CDR2 from the germline V gene are SGHDT and YYEEEE. The DNA for the CDR3 is TGTGCCAGCAGTTTGGACACCGGGGAGCTGTTTTTT. Its protein is CASSLDTGELFF.

The chain uses TRBV7-9 and TRBJ2-5; 9 nucleotides align to TRBD1. V dropped 5 bases and J dropped 0; count of bases not matched to a gene: 7. This CDR3 comprises 16 residues. Germline V gene data show CDR1 as SEHNR and CDR2 as FQNEAQ (reference sequence). CDR3 sequence (DNA): TGTGCCAGCAGCCCGGACAGGGGAATTCACCAAGAGACCCAGTACTTC. This encodes CASSPDRGIHQETQYF.

This clone was counted a single time. The V call is TRBV7-8, the J call TRBJ2-3, with no clear D. Trimming pared 5 bases from V and 1 base from J, leaving 4 bases between. The CDR3 runs 12 residues. Germline CDR1 reads SGHVS; CDR2 reads FQNEAQ. The CDR3 DNA sequence: TGTGCCAGCAGCGCCGGCACAGATACGCAGTATTTT. Translated, it gives CASSAGTDTQYF.

The V gene is TRBV4-3, the J gene TRBJ2-1; D is unclear. The CDR3 covers 17 residues. V lost 0 bases and J lost 5, with 17 bases in between. Germline V gene sequence: CDR1 LGHNA, CDR2 YSLEER. The CDR3 loop is CASSQDLSFGQNNEQFF. As DNA, the CDR3 is TGCGCCAGCAGCCAAGATTTATCTTTCGGTCAGAACAATGAGCAGTTCTTC.

V usage is TRBV10-3 and J usage is TRBJ1-1; 7 nucleotides match TRBD1. The CDR3 covers 13 residues. Germline assignment: CDR1 ENHRY and CDR2 SYGVKD. V shed 6 bases, J shed 3 bases, and the junction held 4 bases outside the gene matches. The CDR3 here is CAIRLTGDTEAFF. The CDR3 DNA follows: TGTGCCATCAGACTAACAGGGGACACTGAAGCTTTCTTT.